The 7 T cell receptor beta chains below come from one sample, sequenced in a study of shared clonotypes between healthy human individuals. Data came from immunoSEQ multiplex PCR; TCRdb stores just in-frame clones and leaves some out. The repertoire holds some 2.3 million clones, with 90% to 95% as singletons. The sequenced material came from naive CD4+ T cells from PBMCs. Subset of the sample: CD45RA+ positively selected. Every receptor here comes from a young man in good health. Some clones in this sample may be carry-over from other donors' samples.

The V and J genes are TRBV7-2 and TRBJ2-7, with a possible D match to TRBD2 (6 bases). Trimming took 1 base from V and 3 from J, leaving 10 bases between them. This CDR3 spans 14 amino acids. CDR1 SGHTA and CDR2 FQGNSA come from the germline V gene. The CDR3 loop is CASSLVVGGYEQYF. The CDR3 DNA sequence: TGTGCCAGCAGCTTAGTAGTGGGGGGCTACGAGCAGTACTTC.

The V and J genes are TRBV5-1 and TRBJ2-5, with 9 bases aligning to TRBD1. J lost 5 bases, V lost 3 bases, and 11 bases had no gene match. Germline loops: CDR1 SGHRS, CDR2 YFSETQ. The CDR3 is made up of 16 amino acids. The CDR3 loop is CASSWSRGQGRETQYF. The CDR3 DNA reads TGCGCCAGCAGCTGGAGCCGGGGACAGGGTCGTGAGACCCAGTACTTC.

The chain uses TRBV11-2 and TRBJ2-1; 14 bases are shared with TRBD2. Germline V gene lookup returns CDR1 SGHAT and CDR2 FQNNGV. Trimming at V came to 5 bases and at J to 6 bases, leaving 6 bases not matched to a gene. This CDR3 is 16 amino acids long. The CDR3 nucleotides are TGTGCCAGCAGCGGACGACTAGCGGGAGGGGGCAATGAGCAGTTCTTC. This gives the protein CASSGRLAGGGNEQFF.

The chain employs TRBV7-9 and TRBJ1-4, with 7 bases identical to TRBD1. The trim removed 5 bases at V and 4 bases at J, leaving 4 bases unmatched. The germline V gene encodes CDR1 SEHNR and CDR2 FQNEAQ (reference sequence). The CDR3 is 14 residues long. This chain's CDR3 is CASSRGPFNEKLFF. In DNA form, the CDR3 reads TGTGCCAGCAGCAGGGGGCCATTTAATGAAAAACTGTTTTTT.

The CDR3 DNA reads TGTGCCAGTAGTGGCCTCGGAGACCAAGAGACCCAGTACTTC. Protein: CASSGLGDQETQYF. The rearrangement uses TRBV19 and TRBJ2-5, with unresolved D. Germline CDR1 LNHDA, CDR2 SQIVND (reference sequence). This CDR3 has 14 residues. Trimming cost V 5 bases and J 0 bases, with 10 bases left between them.

V gene TRBV5-1 combines with J gene TRBJ2-7; 7 nucleotides align to TRBD2. V shed 0 bases and J 7 bases; nucleotides not matched to a gene: 10. From germline, CDR1 is SGHRS and CDR2 YFSETQ. There are 15 residues in the CDR3. CDR3 loop: CASSLGAGAGEEQYF. The DNA for the CDR3 is TGCGCCAGCAGCTTGGGGGCGGGAGCCGGTGAAGAGCAGTACTTC. Full variable domain (remainder filled in from reference TRBV5-1 and TRBJ2-7): KAGVTQTPRYLIKTRGQQVTLSCSPISGHRSVSWYQQTPGQGLQFLFEYFSETQRNKGNFPGRFSGRQFSNSRSEMNVSTLELGDSALYLCASSLGAGAGEEQYFGPGTRLTVT.

The chain recombines TRBV27 with TRBJ1-4, with 10 bases identical to TRBD1. Trimming cost V 5 bases and J 2 bases; bases outside gene matches: 8. The germline V gene has CDR1 MNHEY and CDR2 SMNVEV (reference sequence). CDR3 length: 17 amino acids. The CDR3 nucleotides read TGTGCCAGCAGTACCAGACAGGGGGCGAGGACTAATGAAAAACTGTTTTTT. Its protein product is CASSTRQGARTNEKLFF.